This TCR beta chain came from a study of shared clonotypes between healthy human individuals. General study points: Researchers sampled blood only, noting tissue repertoires likely differ. Since donors were few, the genetic and exposure-history diversity represented was limited.

Here immunoSEQ multiplex PCR was the method, and the copy in TCRdb shows in-frame clones only, minus some. The table shows approximately 500,000 clones, with around 79% occurring only once. This CDR3 contains 12 residues. Germline CDR1 reads SGHAT; CDR2 reads FQNNGV. V lost 0 bases and J lost 13, with 10 bases in between. This clone has a handful of counts. Its antigen is unknown. Source material: PBMCs. The gene calls are TRBV11-2 and TRBJ2-4; D is uncertain. The sequence was collected from a woman aged 40 to 50 in good health. Some clones in this sample may be carry-over from other donors' samples. As DNA, the CDR3 is TGTGCCAGCAGCTTAGAGTGGTCGGCACAGTACTTC. It translates to CASSLEWSAQYF.